This T cell receptor beta chain was sequenced for a study of CD8+CD57+ T cells in acquired aplastic anemia (dated by TCRdb to between 2017 and 2018). With regard to the full study: On average, sorted CD4+ and CD8+ cells yielded about 3 ug of extracted DNA, with a range of about 0.17 to 27.4 ug. Summary of the overall study and its limitations: Between patients and healthy controls, no significant difference in CD8+ Simpson's diversity was found (P=0.060). Twenty-nine CD8+ CDR3 sequences were shared between patients and controls but appeared highly expressed in patients and within their immunodominant clones.

Turning to this clonotype: The specificity of this receptor is unknown. Base-call qualities are not available, and no considerably larger clone is one nucleotide away.

TCR beta VDJ combination and CDR3 sequence profiling used genomic DNA as the template. An Illumina HiSeq 2000 was the platform used for TCR repertoire sequencing. In the source study's methods: TRBV/TRBJ rearrangement plots, CDR3 size and DJ length profiles, and Simpson's diversity index were used to assess repertoires. The immunodominant clone was defined as the most abundant DNA sequence in deep sequencing data. CDR3 amino acid sequences were screened for sharing across subjects and were compared with published repertoires and the VDJdb database. TCRdb reanalyzed the raw reads on its own, using fastp at Q25 for trimming and MiXCR for clone calling, and kept in-frame beta chains. Here each entry gathers all rows of one CDR3 protein and keeps the most common genes and DNA. V and J calls and clone size were set by TCRdb, not the authors. The sample includes under 200,000 distinct CDR3 sequences, with less than 65% observed a single time. The ten largest clonotypes hold 40% to 55% of the sample.

Looking up the germline V gene yields CDR1 ENHRY and CDR2 SYGVKD. The CDR3 covers 15 residues, taking in both the cysteine and the phenylalanine. Only CDR3 DNA remains: 45 bases, in frame from the first base. At the junction V is shortened by 7 bases and J by 4 bases, with 19 bases in between. The study deep-sequenced TCR repertoires of sorted CD4+ and CD8+ blood T cells from severe aplastic anemia patients and healthy subjects. Ficoll-Paque density gradient centrifugation was used to isolate peripheral blood mononuclear cells. Before DNA extraction, CD4+ and CD8+ T cells were sorted by FACS or by magnetic beads.

This sequence uses TRBV10-3 and TRBJ1-1; TRBD1 might be the D gene, on 5 matching bases. Sequencing was done on a sample of sorted CD4+, CD8+, or CD8+CD57+ T cells (not recorded which) from PBMCs. The sequence was collected from a human donor with severe aplastic anemia or a healthy control (not recorded which). At the DNA level, the sequence is TGTGCCATCAACTTTGAGCCCGTGAGGGGCACTGAAGCTTTCTTT. It encodes CAINFEPVRGTEAFF.